This record concerns one T cell receptor beta chain sequence. Its antigen is currently unknown. The data originate from a study of cytomegalovirus exposure and HLA in healthy donors. Study details: Out of roughly 170 million T cells, an earlier analysis found about 100 million unique TCR beta sequences in total.

General study points: Earlier analysis looked at TCR beta V segments, and most were productive about 87% or about 30% of the time. Among CMV-associated TCR beta chains, most appeared HLA-restricted in a later analysis.

It was with 60 Vbeta and 13 Jbeta primers that the PCR ran. Clones were read by immunoSEQ multiplex PCR, and TCRdb kept only the in-frame ones, dropping some. In the table there are about 160,000 clones, approximately 84% of which are singletons. V was pared by 4 bases and J by 5 bases, with 5 bases of the junction left unmatched. Per germline, CDR1 SGHNT and CDR2 YYREEE (reference sequence). This CDR3 is 13 amino acids long. The specimen was PBMCs. The V call is TRBV5-4, the J call TRBJ2-7; 8 bases match TRBD2. The receptor was derived from a boy younger than 10 in good health and CMV-seronegative. CDR3 loop: CASSPPGGDEQYF. The CDR3 DNA is TGTGCCAGCAGCCCCCCCGGGGGGGACGAGCAGTACTTC.